A selection of T cell receptor beta chains follows, all from one sample in a study of T-cell memory formation after mild COVID-19. TCRdb processed the 5' RACE reads anew with MiXCR; each CDR3 protein has one entry. The table lists around 510,000 distinct CDR3 sequences, about 22% of them singletons. Input material: PBMCs or a T cell subset sorted from them (not recorded which). Source of these receptors: an adult woman who had mild COVID-19 (a few samples of this study predate the infection). Cell type and time point are not known. Both conserved end residues are trimmed from each CDR3.

V,CDR3
TRBV12-3/TRBV12-4,ASSLGQGDHGYT
TRBV5-1,ASSRGTLQGNEQY
TRBV7-3,ASSPTPHPNTQY
TRBV29-1,SVEVAGAFTDTQY
TRBV12-3/TRBV12-4,ASSLAIWGYEQY
TRBV27,ASSLLSGFDQETQY
TRBV7-2,ASSLVAGGPNEQF
TRBV7-7,ASSFAGGRETQY
TRBV27,ASSPGGLAGAYEQY
TRBV7-8,ASSPQGAHEYEQY
TRBV18,ASSPWVESGYN
TRBV3-1,ASSQEKETSLWNEQF
TRBV11-2,ASSLEGFDYGYT
TRBV7-9,ASSLDSLNYGYT
TRBV25-1,ASSELSRDRGLGEQY
TRBV20-1,SARYLTGGIPYEQY
TRBV7-2,ASSPSMGTSGKDTQY
TRBV7-9,ASSLNRIYSGNTIY
TRBV24-1,ATSAQGNTGELF
TRBV7-2,ASSLGTNGSPLH
TRBV7-9,ASSTRDRILYGYT
TRBV7-7,ASSSRQGVDGELF
TRBV20-1,SAAGGGETQY
TRBV3-1,ASSQAPGLEGELF
TRBV5-4,ASSLGLALGNEQF
TRBV13,ASSPRDTQWETQY
TRBV28,ASSPWTLRGTSYEQY
TRBV6-5,ASSYSAAETQY
TRBV5-4,ASSLAGLYYEQY
TRBV7-3,ASSPDMGIEQF
TRBV5-8,ASSSTHYGYT
TRBV20-1,SARAASGHSYEQY
TRBV7-2,ASSLGGLQGSPLH
TRBV3-1,ASSLDSWGYT
TRBV2,ASSEGLLVRDTQY
TRBV6-5,ASSYQYPRDTQY
TRBV5-1,ASSGTSTTYEQY
TRBV7-9,ASSPRSGLAYNEQF
TRBV7-9,ASRSTSRGASGRASTDTQY